What follows describes a single T cell receptor (beta chain). The length of the CDR3 is 16 residues. V shed 4 bases and J 2 bases; nucleotides not matched to a gene: 9. Germline lookup yields CDR1 GTSNPN and CDR2 SVGIG (reference sequence). This record comes from a study of blood T cell repertoires in COVID-19. Study-level background: Sources were T cells, B-cell-depleted T cells, or PBMCs; the material itself was cDNA or gDNA.

Assignments of participants to cohorts depended upon their own reported clinical history. Recovery meant two consecutive negative NP/OP PCR tests, professional clearance, or resolved symptoms. Clones were sequenced by immunoSEQ multiplex PCR, and TCRdb holds only the in-frame ones, with some missing. The sample gives about 310,000 clones, 85% to 90% of which show up once; roughly a tenth is in the top ten. This receptor was identified in a woman aged 25-40 years who had recovered from COVID-19. This sequence joins TRBV30 and TRBJ2-1, with TRBD2 matching over 9 bases. Sequenced sample: PBMCs or T cells enriched from blood (not recorded which). CDR3 sequence reads: CAWIRGTSIPYNEQFF. CDR3 DNA: TGTGCCTGGATCAGGGGGACTAGCATCCCCTACAATGAGCAGTTCTTC.